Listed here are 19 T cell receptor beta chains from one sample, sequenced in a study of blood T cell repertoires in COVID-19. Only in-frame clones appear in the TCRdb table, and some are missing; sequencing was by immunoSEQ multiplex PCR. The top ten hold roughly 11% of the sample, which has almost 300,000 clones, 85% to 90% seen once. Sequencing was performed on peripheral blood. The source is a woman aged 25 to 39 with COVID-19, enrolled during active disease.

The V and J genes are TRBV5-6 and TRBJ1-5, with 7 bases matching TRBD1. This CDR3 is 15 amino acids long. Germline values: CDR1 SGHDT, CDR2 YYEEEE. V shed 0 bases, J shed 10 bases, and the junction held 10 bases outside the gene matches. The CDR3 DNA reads TGTGCCAGCAGCTTGGCCGGAGGGGGCTTGGGACCCCAGCATTTT. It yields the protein CASSLAGGGLGPQHF.

The CDR3 protein is CASSLVRDTEDNTEAFF. The CDR3 DNA follows: TGCGCCAGCAGCTTGGTACGGGACACGGAGGATAACACTGAAGCTTTCTTT. The rearrangement uses TRBV5-1 and TRBJ1-1; TRBD1 is a possible D gene (6 bases). The CDR3 sequence is 17 residues long. V lost 0 bases, J lost 2 bases, and 17 bases lay in between. From germline, CDR1 is SGHRS and CDR2 YFSETQ.

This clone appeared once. This CDR3 is CATSDLQGQGLGETQYF. The CDR3 coding sequence is TGTGCCACCAGTGATTTACAGGGACAGGGTCTCGGGGAGACCCAGTACTTC. The chain uses TRBV24-1 and TRBJ2-5; 9 bases align to TRBD1. CDR3 length equals 17 residues. Looked up from germline, CDR1 is KGHDR and CDR2 is SFDVKD. Trimming took 1 base from V and 5 from J; bases not matched to a gene: 10.

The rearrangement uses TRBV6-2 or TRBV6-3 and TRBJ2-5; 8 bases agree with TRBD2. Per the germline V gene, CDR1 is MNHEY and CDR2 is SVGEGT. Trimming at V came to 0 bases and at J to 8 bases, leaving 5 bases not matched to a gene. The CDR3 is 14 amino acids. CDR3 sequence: CASSYSVSGATQYF. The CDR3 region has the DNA TGTGCCAGCAGTTACTCGGTTAGCGGGGCTACCCAGTACTTC.

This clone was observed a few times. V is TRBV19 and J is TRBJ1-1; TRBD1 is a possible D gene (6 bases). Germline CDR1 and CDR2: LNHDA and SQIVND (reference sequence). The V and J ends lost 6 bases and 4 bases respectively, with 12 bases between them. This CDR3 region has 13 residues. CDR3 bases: TGTGCCAGTAGCCGGACAGTCCTCACTGAAGCTTTCTTT. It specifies CASSRTVLTEAFF.

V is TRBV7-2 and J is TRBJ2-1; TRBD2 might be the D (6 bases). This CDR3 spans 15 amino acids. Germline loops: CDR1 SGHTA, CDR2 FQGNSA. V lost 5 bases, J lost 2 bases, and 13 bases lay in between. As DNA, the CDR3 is TGTGCCAGCAGCCTCAGATGGACTACCTACAATGAGCAGTTCTTC. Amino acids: CASSLRWTTYNEQFF.

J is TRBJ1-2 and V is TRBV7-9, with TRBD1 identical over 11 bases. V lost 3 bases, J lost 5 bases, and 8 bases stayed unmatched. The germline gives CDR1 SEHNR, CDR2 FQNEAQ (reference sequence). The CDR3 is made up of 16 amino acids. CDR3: CASSFRDRGWSYGYTF. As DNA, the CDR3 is TGTGCCAGCAGCTTCCGGGACAGGGGGTGGTCTTATGGCTACACCTTC. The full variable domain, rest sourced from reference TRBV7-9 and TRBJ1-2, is DTGVSQNPRHKITKRGQNVTFRCDPISEHNRLYWYRQTLGQGPEFLTYFQNEAQLEKSRLLSDRFSAERPKGSFSTLEIQRTEQGDSAMYLCASSFRDRGWSYGYTFGSGTRLTVV.

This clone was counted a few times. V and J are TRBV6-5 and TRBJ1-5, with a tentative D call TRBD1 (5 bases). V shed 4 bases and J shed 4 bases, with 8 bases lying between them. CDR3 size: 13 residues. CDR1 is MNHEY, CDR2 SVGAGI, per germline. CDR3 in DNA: TGTGCCAGCAGTTTTACAGGTAATCAGCCCCAGCATTTT. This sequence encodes CASSFTGNQPQHF.

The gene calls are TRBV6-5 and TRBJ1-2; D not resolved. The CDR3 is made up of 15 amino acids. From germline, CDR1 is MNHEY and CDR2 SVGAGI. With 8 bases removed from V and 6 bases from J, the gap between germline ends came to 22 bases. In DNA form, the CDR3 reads TGTGCCAGCGTCGCCCTCGTTTCGCGCGCGCATGGCTACACCTTC. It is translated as CASVALVSRAHGYTF.

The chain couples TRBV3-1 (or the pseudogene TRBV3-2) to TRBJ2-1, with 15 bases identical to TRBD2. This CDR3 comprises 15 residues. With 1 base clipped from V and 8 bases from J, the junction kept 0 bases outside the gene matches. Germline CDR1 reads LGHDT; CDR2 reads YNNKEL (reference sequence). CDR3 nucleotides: TGTGCCAGCAGCCAAGGGACTAGCGGGGGGGATGAGCAGTTCTTC. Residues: CASSQGTSGGDEQFF.

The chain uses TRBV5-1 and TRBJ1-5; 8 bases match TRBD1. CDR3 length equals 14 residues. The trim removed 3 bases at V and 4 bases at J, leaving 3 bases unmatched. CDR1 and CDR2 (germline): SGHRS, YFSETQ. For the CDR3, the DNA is TGCGCCAGCAGCTCTAGACAGGGGAATCAGCCCCAGCATTTT. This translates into CASSSRQGNQPQHF.

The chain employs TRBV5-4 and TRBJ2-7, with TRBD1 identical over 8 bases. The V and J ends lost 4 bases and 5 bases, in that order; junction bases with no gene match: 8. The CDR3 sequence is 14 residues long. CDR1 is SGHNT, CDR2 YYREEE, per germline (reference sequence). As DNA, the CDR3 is TGTGCCAGCAGCAAATTCACAGGGGGGCACGAGCAGTACTTC. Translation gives CASSKFTGGHEQYF. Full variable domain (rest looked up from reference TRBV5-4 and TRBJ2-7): ETGVTQSPTHLIKTRGQQVTLRCSSQSGHNTVSWYQQALGQGPQFIFQYYREEENGRGNFPPRFSGLQFPNYSSELNVNALELDDSALYLCASSKFTGGHEQYFGPGTRLTVT.

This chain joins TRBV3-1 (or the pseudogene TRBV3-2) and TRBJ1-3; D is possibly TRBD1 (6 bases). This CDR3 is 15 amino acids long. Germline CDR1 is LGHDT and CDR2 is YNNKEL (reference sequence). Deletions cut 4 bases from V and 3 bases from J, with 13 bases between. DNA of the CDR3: TGTGCCAGCAGCCCGAGGGGGGGACGTGGAAACACCATATATTTT. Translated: CASSPRGGRGNTIYF.

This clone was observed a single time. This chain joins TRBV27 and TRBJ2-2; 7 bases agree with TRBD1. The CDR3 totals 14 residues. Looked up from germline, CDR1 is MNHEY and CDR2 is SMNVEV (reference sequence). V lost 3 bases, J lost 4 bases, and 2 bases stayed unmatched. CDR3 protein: CASSFRQGTGELFF. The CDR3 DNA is TGTGCCAGCAGTTTTCGACAGGGCACCGGGGAGCTGTTTTTT.

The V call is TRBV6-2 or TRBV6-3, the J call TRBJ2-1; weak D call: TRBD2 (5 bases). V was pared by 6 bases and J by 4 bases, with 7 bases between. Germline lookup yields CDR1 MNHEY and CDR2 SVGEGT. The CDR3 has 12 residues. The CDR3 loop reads CASSQRYNEQFF. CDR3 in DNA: TGTGCCAGCAGCCAGCGGTACAATGAGCAGTTCTTC.

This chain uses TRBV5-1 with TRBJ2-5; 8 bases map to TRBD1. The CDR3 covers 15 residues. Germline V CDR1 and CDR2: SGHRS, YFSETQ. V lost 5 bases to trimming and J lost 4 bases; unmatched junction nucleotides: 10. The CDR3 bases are TGCGCCAGCAGGGACTTACAGGGGGATGGAGAGACCCAGTACTTC. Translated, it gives CASRDLQGDGETQYF.

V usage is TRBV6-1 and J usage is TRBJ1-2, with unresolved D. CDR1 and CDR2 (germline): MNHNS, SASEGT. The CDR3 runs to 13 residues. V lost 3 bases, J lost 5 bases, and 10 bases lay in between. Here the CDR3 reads CASSEGVEYGYTF. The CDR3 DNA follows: TGTGCCAGCAGTGAGGGAGTGGAGTATGGCTACACCTTC.

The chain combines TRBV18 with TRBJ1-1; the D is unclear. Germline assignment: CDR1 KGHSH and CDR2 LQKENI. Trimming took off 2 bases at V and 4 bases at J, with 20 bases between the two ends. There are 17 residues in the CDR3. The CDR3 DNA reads TGTGCCAGCTCACCAGGTTTCGTAACATTTTCGGGCACTGAAGCTTTCTTT. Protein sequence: CASSPGFVTFSGTEAFF. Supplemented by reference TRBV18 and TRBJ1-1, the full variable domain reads NAGVMQNPRHLVRRRGQEARLRCSPMKGHSHVYWYRQLPEEGLKFMVYLQKENIIDESGMPKERFSAEFPKEGPSILRIQQVVRGDSAAYFCASSPGFVTFSGTEAFFGQGTRLTVV.

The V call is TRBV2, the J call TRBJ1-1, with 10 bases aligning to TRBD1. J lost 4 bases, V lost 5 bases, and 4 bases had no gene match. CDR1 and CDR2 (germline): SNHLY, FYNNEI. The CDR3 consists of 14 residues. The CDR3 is CASSWGQGSTEAFF. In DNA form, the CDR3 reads TGTGCCAGCAGTTGGGGACAGGGGAGCACTGAAGCTTTCTTT.